This TCR beta chain was retrieved from a study of blood T cell repertoires in COVID-19. In the study overall: Donors in the United States, Italy and Spain gave samples during acute or convalescent COVID-19. T cells, B-cell-depleted T cells, or PBMCs supplied cDNA or gDNA.

CDR3 length equals 15 residues. The V and J ends lost 3 bases and 7 bases, in that order; junction bases with no gene match: 6. The V gene's germline CDR1 is LGHNA and CDR2 YSLEER. In the authors' methods: Estimation of nucleated cell counts relied on the amplification of reference gene primers. Clones were read by immunoSEQ multiplex PCR, and TCRdb kept only the in-frame ones, dropping some. The V and J calls and clone size are taken from that table; D and trimming were inferred from the DNA. The repertoire holds 95,000 to 150,000 clones, with roughly 89% as singletons. Sequences were obtained from peripheral blood. This rearrangement joins TRBV4-3 to TRBJ2-1; 10 nucleotides agree with TRBD1. This TCR was recovered from a man aged 40-55 years with acute or convalescent COVID-19. The DNA of the CDR3 is TGCGCCAGCAGCCAGCGACAGGGGGCAGATAATGAGCAGTTCTTC. Translating it yields CASSQRQGADNEQFF.